This T cell receptor beta chain was found in a study of T cell clonotyping in hematopoietic cell transplantation. As for time point: recipient sample about 28 days before transplant, after cytoreduction. CDR3 size: 17 residues. The germline V gene has CDR1 SGDLS and CDR2 YYNGEE. The V end lost 0 bases, the J end lost 4 bases, and 19 bases lay between the germline ends. Study-level points and caveats: Recipient TCR diversity dropped after transplant; expanded clonotypes rose from day 30 to 180.

Method: immunoSEQ multiplex PCR; TCRdb's copy keeps in-frame clones and lacks some. The sample includes about 18,000 clones, more than 75% seen only once; the top ten take roughly 8%. To note about this clone: Its target is unknown.

The receptor was derived from a man aged 45 to 65 with acute myeloid leukemia. Some clones in this sample may be carry-over from other donors' samples. The chain has TRBV9 and TRBJ1-2; D unresolved. The sample consisted of peripheral blood mononuclear cells, taken before stem cell transplant. CDR3 sequence (DNA): TGTGCCAGCAGCGTAGATGGGCGTCCAACCGCCTCCTATGGCTACACCTTC. Protein product: CASSVDGRPTASYGYTF.